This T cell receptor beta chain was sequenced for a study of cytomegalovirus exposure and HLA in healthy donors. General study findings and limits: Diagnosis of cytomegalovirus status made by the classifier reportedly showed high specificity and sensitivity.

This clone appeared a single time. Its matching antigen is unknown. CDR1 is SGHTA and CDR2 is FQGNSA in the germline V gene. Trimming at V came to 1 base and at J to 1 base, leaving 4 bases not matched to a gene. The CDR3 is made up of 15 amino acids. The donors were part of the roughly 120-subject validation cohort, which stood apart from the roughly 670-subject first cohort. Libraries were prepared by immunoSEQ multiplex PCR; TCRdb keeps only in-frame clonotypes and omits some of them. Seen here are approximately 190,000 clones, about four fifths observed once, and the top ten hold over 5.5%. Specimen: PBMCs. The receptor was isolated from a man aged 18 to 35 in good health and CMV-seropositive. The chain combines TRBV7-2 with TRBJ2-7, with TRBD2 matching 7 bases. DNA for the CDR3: TGTGCCAGCAGCTTAGGAGCTAGCGGATCCTACGAGCAGTACTTC. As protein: CASSLGASGSYEQYF. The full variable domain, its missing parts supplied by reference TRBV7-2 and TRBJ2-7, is GAGVSQSPSNKVTEKGKDVELRCDPISGHTALYWYRQSLGQGLEFLIYFQGNSAPDKSGLPSDRFSAERTGGSVSTLTIQRTQQEDSAVYLCASSLGASGSYEQYFGPGTRLTVT.